The entry below gives a single T cell receptor (beta chain) sequence along with its context. The data were taken from a study of blood T cell repertoires in COVID-19. Turning to the study itself: The United States, Italy and Spain were the sources of the acute and convalescent COVID-19 samples.

Germline CDR1 is LGHNA and CDR2 is YNFKEQ. There are 15 residues in the CDR3. J lost 2 bases, V lost 6 bases, and 5 bases had no gene match. In the authors' workflow: Quantification of nucleated cells was approximated via reference gene primer amplification. TCRdb's table, derived via immunoSEQ multiplex PCR, lists solely in-frame clones and lacks some. V and J calls and clone size are as listed in that table; D and trimming were resolved from the DNA. The sample includes around 45,000 clones, approximately 87% of them seen just once. Sequencing was carried out using peripheral blood. This sequence joins TRBV4-2 and TRBJ2-2, with 8 bases fitting TRBD2. The clonotype comes from a human donor in a cohort sampled during active COVID-19. This CDR3 reads CASSPAGGNTGELFF. CDR3 nucleotide sequence: TGTGCCAGCAGTCCTGCGGGGGGAAACACCGGGGAGCTGTTTTTT.